Below are 17 T cell receptor beta chains sequenced from a single sample in a study of CXCR3-negative and CXCR3-positive naive CD8 T cells. Each TRB cDNA library was prepared by 5' RACE (with UMI labels). TCRdb processed the 5' RACE reads again and assigns one entry to each CDR3 protein, with no DNA. This table lists tens of thousands of distinct CDR3 sequences. The sequenced sample consisted of naive CXCR3- CD8+ T cells from blood. Stated subset: CD45RO-CCR7+CD27+CD95- naive CD8+ T cells lacking CXCR3 (TNR3-). The receptor source for this set is a human donor in good health. Some clones in this sample may be carry-over from other donors' samples.

The rearrangement links TRBV12-3 or TRBV12-4 to TRBJ2-3; TCRdb returns TRBD1, unconfirmable since there is no DNA. The CDR3 extends over 15 amino acids. The chain's CDR3 is CASSDRGQKADTQYF.

This chain connects TRBV24-1 to TRBJ2-1. CDR1 is KGHDR and CDR2 is SFDVKD in the germline V gene. This CDR3 spans 14 amino acids. The CDR3: CATSDSNRYNEQFF.

This chain uses TRBV29-1 with TRBJ2-7; lacking DNA, the TRBD1 call made by TCRdb goes unchecked. The V gene's germline CDR1 is SQVTM and CDR2 ANQGSEA. There are 14 residues in the CDR3. CDR3 loop: CSVEGADSHYEQYF.

The CDR3: CASSQGLGPEAFF. This chain links TRBV4-1 with TRBJ1-1; absent DNA, TCRdb's TRBD1 call cannot be checked. This CDR3 is 13 amino acids long. Germline V gene sequence: CDR1 MGHRA, CDR2 YSYEKL.

This chain uses TRBV20-1 with TRBJ2-1; checking the TCRdb D call of TRBD1 is not possible without DNA. Germline CDR1 reads DFQATT; CDR2 reads SNEGSKA (reference sequence). The length of the CDR3 is 13 residues. CDR3 protein: CSASGQADNEQFF.

This rearrangement joins TRBV6-5 to TRBJ1-5; TCRdb proposes TRBD1, but this gene call is untestable without DNA. The length of the CDR3 is 15 residues. The V gene's germline CDR1 is MNHEY and CDR2 SVGAGI. The CDR3 sequence is CASSGTTGGNQPQHF.

The rearrangement uses TRBV12-3 or TRBV12-4 and TRBJ1-2; TCRdb's D call, TRBD1, is unchecked because there is no DNA. The CDR3 length is 14 residues. CDR3 region: CASSFDRTSYGYTF.

The V gene is TRBV7-9, the J gene TRBJ1-1; TCRdb proposes TRBD1, but this gene call is untestable without DNA. CDR3 length equals 13 residues. Germline V CDR1 and CDR2: SEHNR, FQNEAQ (reference sequence). CDR3: CASRPAPEIGAFF.

The chain links TRBV7-2 to TRBJ2-5; TCRdb returns TRBD2, unconfirmable since there is no DNA. Germline CDR1 and CDR2: SGHTA and FQGNSA. The CDR3 spans 19 residues. The CDR3 region is CASSLGTSGGAGGPETQYF.

This chain joins TRBV20-1 and TRBJ2-3; TCRdb calls TRBD1, which cannot be checked without DNA. The CDR3 has 15 amino acids. CDR1 is DFQATT, CDR2 SNEGSKA, per germline (reference sequence). The CDR3 loop is CSASTRRGYPDTQYF.

The J gene is TRBJ1-1, the V gene TRBV29-1. Germline V gives CDR1 SQVTM, CDR2 ANQGSEA. CDR3 length equals 13 residues. CDR3 sequence: CSVDNGWGTEAFF.

The CDR3 sequence: CASSAGTGGYEQYF. The chain combines TRBV27 with TRBJ2-7; without DNA, the TCRdb call of TRBD2 cannot be checked. Germline CDR1 MNHEY, CDR2 SMNVEV (reference sequence). The CDR3 totals 14 residues.

The CDR3 is CASSQEATYNEQFF. This chain links TRBV14 with TRBJ2-1. CDR1 is SGHDN, CDR2 FVKESK, per germline. The CDR3 contains 14 residues. The full variable domain, in which reference TRBV14 and TRBJ2-1 provide the parts outside the CDR3, is EAGVTQFPSHSVIEKGQTVTLRCDPISGHDNLYWYRRVMGKEIKFLLHFVKESKQDESGMPNNRFLAERTGGTYSTLKVQPAELEDSGVYFCASSQEATYNEQFFGPGTRLTVL.

The rearrangement joins TRBV7-2 to TRBJ1-1; TCRdb reports TRBD1, a call that lacks DNA to check it against. From germline, CDR1 is SGHTA and CDR2 FQGNSA. The CDR3 length is 13 residues. The CDR3 sequence is CASSPLAFLEAFF.

This sequence joins TRBV29-1 and TRBJ1-2. The CDR3 length is 12 residues. Germline V lookup: CDR1 SQVTM, CDR2 ANQGSEA. This CDR3 is CSVEGEGWDYTF.

The J gene is TRBJ1-2, the V gene TRBV29-1. The CDR3 loop spans 12 amino acids. Germline CDR1 and CDR2: SQVTM and ANQGSEA. This CDR3 reads CSVEEWGSGYTF.

The rearrangement links TRBV29-1 to TRBJ2-1; checking the TCRdb D call of TRBD2 is not possible without DNA. Germline V gives CDR1 SQVTM, CDR2 ANQGSEA. CDR3 length equals 17 residues. CDR3 amino acids: CSVVGLGSGHSYNEQFF.